This T cell receptor beta chain was documented in a study of neurological immune-mediated disorders. Trimming stripped 3 bases from V and 7 bases from J, with 6 bases between. There are 11 residues in the CDR3. As for the cDNA, it was generated by 5'RACE with 10-nucleotide random UMIs. MiXCR, run by TCRdb on the 5' RACE reads, gives a single entry per CDR3 protein. The data hold roughly 48,000 distinct CDR3 sequences, with more than 20% observed a single time. The sequence derives from a woman aged 70-85 years in good health. The specimen sequenced was PBMCs. V and J are TRBV12-3 or TRBV12-4 and TRBJ1-2, with D uncertain. The CDR3 DNA reads as TGTGCCAGCAGTTTCAGAAGTGGCTACACCTTC. This codes for CASSFRSGYTF.